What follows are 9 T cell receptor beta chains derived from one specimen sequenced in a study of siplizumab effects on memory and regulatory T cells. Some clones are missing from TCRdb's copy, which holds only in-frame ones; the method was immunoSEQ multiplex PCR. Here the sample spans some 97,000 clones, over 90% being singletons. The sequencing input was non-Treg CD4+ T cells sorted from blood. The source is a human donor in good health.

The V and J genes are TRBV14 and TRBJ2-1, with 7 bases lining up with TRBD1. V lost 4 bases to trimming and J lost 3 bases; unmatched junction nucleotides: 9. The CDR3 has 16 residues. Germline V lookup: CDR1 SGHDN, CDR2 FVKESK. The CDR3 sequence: CASSPSTGTVYNEQFF. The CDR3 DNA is TGTGCCAGCAGCCCCTCAACCGGGACAGTCTACAATGAGCAGTTCTTC.

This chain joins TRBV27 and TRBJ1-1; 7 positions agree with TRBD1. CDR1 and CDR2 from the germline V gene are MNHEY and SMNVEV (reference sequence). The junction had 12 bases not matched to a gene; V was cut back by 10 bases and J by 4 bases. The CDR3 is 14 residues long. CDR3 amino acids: CATSNQGGFTEAFF. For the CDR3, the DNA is TGTGCCACCTCAAACCAGGGGGGGTTCACTGAAGCTTTCTTT.

The CDR3 sequence: CASERTYNEQFF. CDR3 DNA sequence: TGTGCCAGCGAGAGGACCTACAATGAGCAGTTCTTC. The V call is TRBV6-1, the J call TRBJ2-1; D remains unclear. CDR1 is MNHNS, CDR2 SASEGT, per germline. V was cut by 8 bases and J by 2 bases, with 7 bases left in between. The CDR3 is 12 residues long.

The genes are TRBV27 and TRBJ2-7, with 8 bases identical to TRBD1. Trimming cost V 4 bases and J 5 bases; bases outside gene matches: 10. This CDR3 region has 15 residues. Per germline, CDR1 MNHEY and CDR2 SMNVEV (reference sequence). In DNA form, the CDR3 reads TGTGCCAGCAGTTCCTGGACAGGGAAGGGACACGAGCAGTACTTC. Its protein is CASSSWTGKGHEQYF.

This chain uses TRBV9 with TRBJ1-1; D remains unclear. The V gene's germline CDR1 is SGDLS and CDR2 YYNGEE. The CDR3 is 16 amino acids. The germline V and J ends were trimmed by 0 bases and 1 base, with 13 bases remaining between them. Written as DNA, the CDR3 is TGTGCCAGCAGCGTAGCTGGCCACGGCACGAACACTGAAGCTTTCTTT. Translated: CASSVAGHGTNTEAFF.

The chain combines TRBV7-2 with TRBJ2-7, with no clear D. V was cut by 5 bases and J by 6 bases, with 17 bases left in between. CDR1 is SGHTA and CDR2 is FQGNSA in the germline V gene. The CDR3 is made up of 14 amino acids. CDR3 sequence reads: CASSPAPGPREQYF. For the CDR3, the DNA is TGTGCCAGCAGCCCGGCCCCCGGCCCCCGCGAGCAGTACTTC. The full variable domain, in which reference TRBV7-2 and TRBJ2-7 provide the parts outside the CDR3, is GAGVSQSPSNKVTEKGKDVELRCDPISGHTALYWYRQSLGQGLEFLIYFQGNSAPDKSGLPSDRFSAERTGGSVSTLTIQRTQQEDSAVYLCASSPAPGPREQYFGPGTRLTVT.

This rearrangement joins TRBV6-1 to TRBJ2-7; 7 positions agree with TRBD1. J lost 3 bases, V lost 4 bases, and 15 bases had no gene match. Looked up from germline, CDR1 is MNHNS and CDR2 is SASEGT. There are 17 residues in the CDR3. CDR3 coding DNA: TGTGCCAGCAGTGTCCGGGACAGCTACCTCATTTTCTACGAGCAGTACTTC. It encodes CASSVRDSYLIFYEQYF.

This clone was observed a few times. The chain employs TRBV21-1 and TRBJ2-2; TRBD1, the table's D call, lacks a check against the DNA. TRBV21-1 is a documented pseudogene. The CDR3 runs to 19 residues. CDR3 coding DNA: TGTGCCAGCAGCACCTCATTAGTAACTCAGGGGTTGGAAACCGGGGAGCTGTTTTTT. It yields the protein CASSTSLVTQGLETGELFF.

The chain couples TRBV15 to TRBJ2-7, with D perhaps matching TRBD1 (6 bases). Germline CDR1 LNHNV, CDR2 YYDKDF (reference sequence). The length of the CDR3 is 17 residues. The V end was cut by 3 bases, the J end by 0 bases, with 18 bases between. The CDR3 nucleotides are TGTGCCACCAGCAGGGACAGTCGAGTTCTCAGCTCCTACGAGCAGTACTTC. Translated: CATSRDSRVLSSYEQYF.